This TCR beta chain was obtained from a study of blood T cell repertoires in COVID-19. Study-level background: The United States, Italy and Spain supplied acute and convalescent COVID-19 samples. The cDNA or gDNA used as material had been derived from T cells, B-cell-depleted T cells, or PBMCs.

CDR3 length: 13 residues. Trimming cost V 8 bases and J 7 bases, with 12 bases left between them. From germline, CDR1 is MNHNY and CDR2 SVGAGI (reference sequence). Original processing notes: Quantification of nucleated cells was approximated via reference gene primer amplification. Data came from immunoSEQ multiplex PCR; TCRdb stores just in-frame clones and leaves some out. The DNA gave D and trimming, while V, J and clone size come from that table. The repertoire holds 200,000 to 300,000 clones, with 70% to 85% as singletons. This rearrangement joins TRBV6-6 to TRBJ1-6; tentatively, D is TRBD1 (6 bases). This sequence was found in a man in his forties or fifties who had recovered from COVID-19. The sequencing input was peripheral blood. CDR3 coding DNA: TGTGCCAGCCGACAGGATAAAAATTCACCCCTCCACTTT. It codes for CASRQDKNSPLHF.